The 28 T cell receptor beta chains below come from one sample, sequenced in a study of blood T cell repertoires in COVID-19. Sequencing used immunoSEQ multiplex PCR; TCRdb keeps in-frame clones, though not all of them. The table shows about 200,000 clones, with approximately 82% occurring only once. Sequencing was performed on peripheral blood. The source of these receptors is a woman aged 45-65 years with acute or convalescent COVID-19.

The chain carries TRBV28 and TRBJ1-5; TRBD1 might be the D (5 bases). V was pared by 2 bases and J by 7 bases, with 6 bases between. The CDR3 length is 12 residues. Germline V gene lookup returns CDR1 MDHEN and CDR2 SYDVKM. The CDR3 region has the DNA TGTGCCAGCAGTTTAAGGGGCCAGCCCCAGCATTTT. This encodes CASSLRGQPQHF.

The chain employs TRBV5-1 and TRBJ2-3, with TRBD2 identical over 10 bases. CDR1 and CDR2 from the germline V gene are SGHRS and YFSETQ. The CDR3 runs 18 residues. Trimming cost V 0 bases and J 3 bases; bases outside gene matches: 10. The CDR3 bases are TGCGCCAGCAGCTTGGATCCTAAAAGCGGGAGGGCGACAGATACGCAGTATTTT. Translated, it gives CASSLDPKSGRATDTQYF. Full variable domain (missing parts from reference TRBV5-1 and TRBJ2-3): KAGVTQTPRYLIKTRGQQVTLSCSPISGHRSVSWYQQTPGQGLQFLFEYFSETQRNKGNFPGRFSGRQFSNSRSEMNVSTLELGDSALYLCASSLDPKSGRATDTQYFGPGTRLTVL.

V gene TRBV6-5 combines with J gene TRBJ2-7, with D possibly being TRBD2 (5 bases). V was clipped by 5 bases and J by 3 bases, with 14 bases between them. The CDR3 runs to 14 residues. Germline V gene data show CDR1 as MNHEY and CDR2 as SVGAGI. The CDR3 spells CASSREQGIYEQYF. CDR3 coding DNA: TGTGCCAGCAGTAGGGAGCAAGGGATCTACGAGCAGTACTTC.

The chain uses TRBV5-5 and TRBJ1-2; the match to TRBD1 covers 7 bases. Germline values: CDR1 SGHKS, CDR2 YYEKEE (reference sequence). The CDR3 totals 15 residues. J lost 4 bases, V lost 4 bases, and 10 bases had no gene match. CDR3 sequence: CASSLTLRQGYGYTF. In DNA form, the CDR3 reads TGTGCCAGCAGCCTCACCCTGCGACAGGGCTATGGCTACACCTTC.

This clone was observed a single time. This chain links TRBV6-5 with TRBJ1-2; TRBD1 aligns across 9 bases. V shed 6 bases and J 8 bases; nucleotides not matched to a gene: 4. Germline values: CDR1 MNHEY, CDR2 SVGAGI. The CDR3 is 12 residues long. As DNA, the CDR3 is TGTGCCAGCAGCTGGACAGGGGCCGGCTACACCTTC. The encoded protein is CASSWTGAGYTF.

V gene TRBV6-5 combines with J gene TRBJ2-7; D is unresolved. CDR1 is MNHEY, CDR2 SVGAGI, per germline. This CDR3 is built from 13 residues. V was pared by 6 bases and J by 1 base, with 10 bases between. The CDR3 loop reads CASSESPSYEQYF. The CDR3 coding sequence is TGTGCCAGCAGCGAGAGCCCTTCCTACGAGCAGTACTTC.

J is TRBJ2-3 and V is TRBV28, with 7 positions matching TRBD1. The germline CDR1 and CDR2 sequences are MDHEN and SYDVKM. The ends lost 6 bases at V and 1 base at J; junction bases unmatched: 7. The CDR3 length is 15 residues. The CDR3 nucleotides read TGTGCCAGCAGACAAGGGGGCGCTGGCACAGATACGCAGTATTTT. Protein sequence: CASRQGGAGTDTQYF.

The chain couples TRBV24-1 to TRBJ2-3; 8 bases align to TRBD1. The CDR3 has 17 amino acids. V lost 4 bases, J lost 4 bases, and 12 bases stayed unmatched. Germline assignment: CDR1 KGHDR and CDR2 SFDVKD. CDR3: CATSDPGQGGSSDTQYF. The CDR3 coding sequence is TGTGCCACCAGTGACCCCGGACAGGGAGGTAGCTCAGATACGCAGTATTTT.

This clone was picked up a small number of times. This rearrangement joins TRBV11-2 to TRBJ2-1, with TRBD2 matching over 8 bases. Germline loops: CDR1 SGHAT, CDR2 FQNNGV. This CDR3 comprises 18 residues. J was trimmed by 2 bases and V by 3 bases; bases with no gene match: 12. The CDR3 reads CASSFPLYSGNTYNEQFF. The CDR3 nucleotides read TGTGCCAGCAGCTTCCCCTTATATAGCGGGAATACCTACAATGAGCAGTTCTTC.

The chain combines TRBV7-2 with TRBJ2-2; 7 nucleotides match TRBD1. The CDR3 sequence is 13 residues long. The V segment lost 4 bases and the J segment 7 bases; nucleotides outside the gene matches: 3. Per the germline V gene, CDR1 is SGHTA and CDR2 is FQGNSA. The CDR3 DNA follows: TGTGCCAGCAGCTCCCGACAGGGCGGGGAGCTGTTTTTT. Translated: CASSSRQGGELFF.

The rearrangement uses TRBV3-1 (or the pseudogene TRBV3-2) and TRBJ2-1, with D unclear. The germline V gene encodes CDR1 LGHDT and CDR2 YNNKEL (reference sequence). V lost 1 base and J lost 1, with 5 bases in between. The CDR3 is 14 residues long. This chain's CDR3 is CASSQVRSYNEQFF. CDR3 nucleotides: TGTGCCAGCAGCCAAGTTCGGTCCTACAATGAGCAGTTCTTC.

This clone turned up a few times. The chain links TRBV5-1 to TRBJ1-1; TRBD1 matches 11 bases. V was pared by 9 bases and J by 5 bases, with 12 bases of the junction left unmatched. The germline CDR1 and CDR2 sequences are SGHRS and YFSETQ. The CDR3 totals 15 residues. The CDR3 sequence is CATLPGTGGSTEAFF. In DNA, the CDR3 is TGCGCCACCCTACCCGGGACAGGGGGTTCTACTGAAGCTTTCTTT. Filled out from reference TRBV5-1 and TRBJ1-1, the complete variable domain reads KAGVTQTPRYLIKTRGQQVTLSCSPISGHRSVSWYQQTPGQGLQFLFEYFSETQRNKGNFPGRFSGRQFSNSRSEMNVSTLELGDSALYLCATLPGTGGSTEAFFGQGTRLTVV.

The chain uses TRBV21-1 and TRBJ2-1; the DNA was not used to check the table's D call, TRBD2. TRBV21-1 corresponds to a pseudogene. This CDR3 region has 18 residues. CDR3 nucleotide sequence: TGTGCCAGCAGCAAAGGTTACTCCGGGACTAGCGGGAGCAATGAGCAGTTCTTC. As protein: CASSKGYSGTSGSNEQFF.

The genes are TRBV5-1 and TRBJ2-7, with D perhaps TRBD1 (6 bases). The CDR3 length is 12 residues. V was cut by 4 bases and J by 6 bases, with 11 bases left in between. The germline CDR1 and CDR2 sequences are SGHRS and YFSETQ. CDR3 region: CASSLTGTEQYF. CDR3 nucleotides: TGCGCCAGCAGCCTAACAGGGACCGAGCAGTACTTC.

The rearrangement links TRBV6-5 to TRBJ2-7; TRBD1 is a possible D gene (6 bases). CDR1 and CDR2 (germline): MNHEY, SVGAGI. The CDR3 contains 14 residues. Trimming took 8 bases from V and 2 from J, leaving 16 bases between them. CDR3 DNA sequence: TGTGCCAGCCTGCTTGGGGACAAGCCCTACGAGCAGTACTTC. Encoded protein: CASLLGDKPYEQYF.

The chain links TRBV4-1 to TRBJ1-3; D gene ambiguous. The CDR3 is 13 residues long. Between the trimmed V and J ends, which lost 0 bases and 8 bases, there was a span of 8 bases. Germline CDR1 MGHRA, CDR2 YSYEKL. CDR3 amino acids: CASSQDRRDTIYF. In DNA, the CDR3 is TGCGCCAGCAGCCAAGATAGGAGGGACACCATATATTTT.

The rearrangement joins TRBV27 to TRBJ2-7, with TRBD1 identical over 7 bases. The CDR3 sequence is 13 residues long. CDR1 and CDR2 from the germline V gene are MNHEY and SMNVEV (reference sequence). Trimming cost V 8 bases and J 0 bases; bases outside gene matches: 4. As DNA, the CDR3 is TGTGCCAGCCGGGACAGACACTCCTACGAGCAGTACTTC. The encoded protein is CASRDRHSYEQYF.

V usage is TRBV3-1 (or the pseudogene TRBV3-2) and J usage is TRBJ1-1, with 8 positions matching TRBD1. V lost 4 bases and J lost 3; bases outside the gene matches: 7. The V gene's germline CDR1 is LGHDT and CDR2 YNNKEL (reference sequence). The CDR3 covers 15 residues. The CDR3 sequence is CASSRDRWVDTEAFF. The CDR3 nucleotides read TGTGCCAGCAGCCGGGACAGGTGGGTGGACACTGAAGCTTTCTTT.

The J gene is TRBJ2-5, the V gene TRBV27; D is possibly TRBD1 (6 bases). Germline CDR1 MNHEY, CDR2 SMNVEV (reference sequence). This CDR3 has 12 amino acids. V lost 8 bases and J 5 bases, leaving 12 bases between the germline ends. For the CDR3, the DNA is TGTGCCAGCGGAGTAACAGGGGAGACCCAGTACTTC. Translation gives CASGVTGETQYF.

V is TRBV27 and J is TRBJ1-2; D perhaps matches TRBD1 (6 bases). Germline V lookup: CDR1 MNHEY, CDR2 SMNVEV (reference sequence). The CDR3 runs to 18 residues. V was trimmed by 3 bases and J by 6 bases, leaving 26 bases between them. The CDR3 sequence: CASSFSTTSGGGVNGYTF. CDR3 DNA: TGTGCCAGCAGTTTCTCTACGACCTCAGGTGGGGGCGTAAATGGCTACACCTTC.

The chain joins TRBV9 to TRBJ2-3, with 9 bases matching TRBD2. Germline trimming cut 2 bases from V and 1 base from J; bases unmatched to any gene: 5. The V gene's germline CDR1 is SGDLS and CDR2 YYNGEE. The CDR3 is 16 residues long. The CDR3 protein is CASSVTLAGGTDTQYF. The DNA for the CDR3 is TGTGCCAGCAGCGTTACCTTAGCGGGAGGCACAGATACGCAGTATTTT.

For the CDR3, the DNA is TGTGCCAGCACTACCGGGACACTTTCGGAGACCCAGTACTTC. Its protein is CASTTGTLSETQYF. The chain recombines TRBV6-5 with TRBJ2-5; TRBD1 might be the D (6 bases). There are 14 residues in the CDR3. Per germline, CDR1 MNHEY and CDR2 SVGAGI. Trimming took 7 bases from V and 5 from J, leaving 17 bases between them.

The genes are TRBV29-1 and TRBJ2-5; tentative D call: TRBD2 (5 bases). The germline V and J ends were trimmed by 8 bases and 7 bases, with 23 bases remaining between them. The CDR3 runs 14 residues. CDR1 is SQVTM and CDR2 is ANQGSEA in the germline V gene. CDR3 residues: CSFGITTDGGTQYF. The CDR3 DNA follows: TGCAGCTTTGGGATCACTACTGACGGAGGGACCCAGTACTTC.

V is TRBV19 and J is TRBJ1-1, with 10 bases fitting TRBD1. Germline loops: CDR1 LNHDA, CDR2 SQIVND (reference sequence). The V and J ends lost 2 bases and 5 bases, in that order; junction bases with no gene match: 8. CDR3 length: 16 amino acids. Here the CDR3 reads CASSIPGTGVETEAFF. The DNA of the CDR3 is TGTGCCAGTAGTATACCGGGGACAGGGGTCGAAACTGAAGCTTTCTTT. Combining the CDR3 with reference TRBV19 and TRBJ1-1 gives the whole variable domain DGGITQSPKYLFRKEGQNVTLSCEQNLNHDAMYWYRQDPGQGLRLIYYSQIVNDFQKGDIAEGYSVSREKKESFPLTVTSAQKNPTAFYLCASSIPGTGVETEAFFGQGTRLTVV.

This chain joins TRBV19 and TRBJ2-3, with D tentatively TRBD2 (6 bases). The V end was cut by 7 bases, the J end by 0 bases, with 11 bases between. This CDR3 has 14 residues. The germline V gene encodes CDR1 LNHDA and CDR2 SQIVND (reference sequence). CDR3 protein: CASTRERSTDTQYF. The CDR3, as DNA: TGTGCCAGTACACGGGAGAGGAGCACAGATACGCAGTATTTT.

V gene TRBV10-3 combines with J gene TRBJ1-2; 7 nucleotides agree with TRBD1. Trimming took 3 bases from V and 0 from J; bases not matched to a gene: 4. The germline CDR1 and CDR2 sequences are ENHRY and SYGVKD. This CDR3 is built from 15 residues. DNA of the CDR3: TGTGCCATCAGTGAAGCAGGGGGTACTAACTATGGCTACACCTTC. Translation gives CAISEAGGTNYGYTF.

V is TRBV9 and J is TRBJ2-7, with TRBD2 as a possible D gene (5 bases). This CDR3 region has 15 residues. V shed 0 bases and J shed 2 bases, with 12 bases lying between them. Germline assignment: CDR1 SGDLS and CDR2 YYNGEE. The CDR3 region is CASSVESGHAYEQYF. The CDR3 bases are TGTGCCAGCAGCGTAGAAAGCGGCCACGCCTACGAGCAGTACTTC.

A few counts support this clone. The rearrangement joins TRBV9 to TRBJ1-2, with D possibly being TRBD1 (5 bases). The V end was cut by 4 bases, the J end by 0 bases, with 10 bases between. The CDR3 is made up of 14 amino acids. Germline CDR1 is SGDLS and CDR2 is YYNGEE. The CDR3 loop is CASSPTVANYGYTF. The CDR3 DNA reads TGTGCCAGCAGCCCGACAGTAGCTAACTATGGCTACACCTTC.